These 31 T cell receptor beta chains were sequenced from one sample in a study of beta chain features in type 1 diabetes. Study-wide results and caveats: Researchers report that Type 1 diabetes patients had moderately but significantly shorter TCRB CDR3s across all four CD4+ subsets.

Reverse transcription of all isolated RNA meant that expressed TCRB transcripts were sequenced. This table comes from immunoSEQ multiplex PCR, and its TCRdb copy is limited to in-frame clones, with some not included. The sample has over 200,000 clones; roughly a tenth are singletons. Antigens for these TCRs are unknown. Specimen: naive CD4+ T cells from blood. These TCRs come from a man under 40 with type 1 diabetes.

This clone showed up just once. The chain combines TRBV7-2 with TRBJ2-3; no clear D. The V end was cut by 4 bases, the J end by 2 bases, with 7 bases between. In germline, CDR1 is SGHTA, CDR2 FQGNSA. The length of the CDR3 is 13 residues. The CDR3 DNA follows: TGTGCCAGCAGCTCGACATACACAGATACGCAGTATTTT. The encoded protein is CASSSTYTDTQYF.

The J gene is TRBJ2-6, the V gene TRBV21-1; the D call in the table, TRBD1, was not verified against the DNA. TRBV21-1 is designated a pseudogene. This CDR3 has 17 amino acids. The CDR3 sequence: CASRTDGAGTGANVLTF. In DNA form, the CDR3 reads TGTGCCAGCAGGACAGACGGAGCAGGGACTGGGGCCAACGTCCTGACTTTC.

This clone was seen a few times. J is TRBJ2-7 and V is TRBV7-2; possibly TRBD2 for D (5 bases). Germline V gives CDR1 SGHTA, CDR2 FQGNSA. CDR3 length: 15 residues. The V and J ends lost 5 bases and 1 base respectively, with 15 bases between them. Here the CDR3 reads CASSLRLGDSYEQYF. The CDR3, as DNA: TGTGCCAGCAGCCTAAGATTGGGAGATTCCTACGAGCAGTACTTC. Full variable domain (remainder filled in from reference TRBV7-2 and TRBJ2-7): GAGVSQSPSNKVTEKGKDVELRCDPISGHTALYWYRQSLGQGLEFLIYFQGNSAPDKSGLPSDRFSAERTGGSVSTLTIQRTQQEDSAVYLCASSLRLGDSYEQYFGPGTRLTVT.

This clone was detected a few times. This chain uses TRBV29-1 with TRBJ1-1; 7 nucleotides line up with TRBD1. V lost 7 bases, J lost 4 bases, and 6 bases stayed unmatched. Germline V lookup: CDR1 SQVTM, CDR2 ANQGSEA. The CDR3 is 12 residues long. The CDR3 DNA sequence: TGCAGCGCCCCAGGGGGGAGCACTGAAGCTTTCTTT. Amino acid sequence: CSAPGGSTEAFF.

This clone has more than one count but fewer than ten. This chain joins TRBV19 and TRBJ2-3; 14 bases are a match to TRBD2. CDR3 size: 17 residues. The germline V gene encodes CDR1 LNHDA and CDR2 SQIVND (reference sequence). The V and J ends lost 5 bases and 6 bases, in that order; junction bases with no gene match: 10. The DNA of the CDR3 is TGTGCCAGTAGTGGATCTGGACTAGCGGGGGGAGTGGATACGCAGTATTTT. As protein: CASSGSGLAGGVDTQYF.

The chain links TRBV7-2 to TRBJ2-3; 10 nucleotides align to TRBD2. CDR3 size: 17 residues. With V trimmed by 0 bases and J by 4 bases, 7 bases remained unmatched. CDR1 is SGHTA and CDR2 is FQGNSA in the germline V gene. The CDR3 is CASSLAGAGGLPDTQYF. CDR3 DNA: TGTGCCAGCAGCTTAGCGGGAGCGGGGGGGTTACCAGATACGCAGTATTTT. Full variable domain (remainder filled in from reference TRBV7-2 and TRBJ2-3): GAGVSQSPSNKVTEKGKDVELRCDPISGHTALYWYRQSLGQGLEFLIYFQGNSAPDKSGLPSDRFSAERTGGSVSTLTIQRTQQEDSAVYLCASSLAGAGGLPDTQYFGPGTRLTVL.

This clone was found a few times. The chain couples TRBV2 to TRBJ2-1; D ambiguous. V was trimmed by 5 bases and J by 5 bases, leaving 7 bases between them. Germline values: CDR1 SNHLY, CDR2 FYNNEI. The CDR3 consists of 12 residues. The chain's CDR3 is CASSTQDNEQFF. As DNA, the CDR3 is TGTGCCAGCAGTACCCAGGACAATGAGCAGTTCTTC. The full variable domain, in which reference TRBV2 and TRBJ2-1 provide the parts outside the CDR3, is EPEVTQTPSHQVTQMGQEVILRCVPISNHLYFYWYRQILGQKVEFLVSFYNNEISEKSEIFDDQFSVERPDGSNFTLKIRSTKLEDSAMYFCASSTQDNEQFFGPGTRLTVL.

In its sample, this clone was seen a few times. The chain combines TRBV11-2 with TRBJ1-5; D uncertain. V was pared by 5 bases and J by 4 bases, with 9 bases between. Germline V CDR1 and CDR2: SGHAT, FQNNGV. This CDR3 is 13 amino acids long. The CDR3 nucleotides read TGTGCCAGCAGCACCCTCAGAAATCAGCCCCAGCATTTT. This sequence encodes CASSTLRNQPQHF. Complete variable domain (other parts from reference TRBV11-2 and TRBJ1-5): EAGVAQSPRYKIIEKRQSVAFWCNPISGHATLYWYQQILGQGPKLLIQFQNNGVVDDSQLPKDRFSAERLKGVDSTLKIQPAKLEDSAVYLCASSTLRNQPQHFGDGTRLSIL.

The table lists this clone with a few counts. J is TRBJ1-6 and V is TRBV18; possibly TRBD1 for D (6 bases). Germline V gives CDR1 KGHSH, CDR2 LQKENI. The CDR3 loop spans 14 amino acids. V lost 2 bases and J lost 7, with 9 bases in between. CDR3 protein: CASSPGGFNSPLHF. The CDR3, as DNA: TGTGCCAGCTCACCAGGGGGCTTCAATTCACCCCTCCACTTT.

This clone occurred a few times. The CDR3 coding sequence is TGTGCCAGCAGCTTATTCGGGGAGGAAGAGACCCAGTACTTC. It specifies CASSLFGEEETQYF. The J gene is TRBJ2-5, the V gene TRBV7-2; D possibly corresponds to TRBD2 (6 bases). Germline V gene sequence: CDR1 SGHTA, CDR2 FQGNSA. Between the trimmed V and J ends, which lost 2 bases and 3 bases, there was a span of 10 bases. This CDR3 has 14 amino acids.

The chain has TRBV7-9 and TRBJ1-1; 8 bases map to TRBD1. Trimming took 2 bases from V and 4 from J; bases not matched to a gene: 6. The germline V gene encodes CDR1 SEHNR and CDR2 FQNEAQ (reference sequence). The CDR3 extends over 15 amino acids. CDR3 residues: CASSLRDRGVTEAFF. The CDR3 bases are TGTGCCAGCAGCTTACGTGACAGGGGTGTCACTGAAGCTTTCTTT.

The gene calls are TRBV11-2 and TRBJ2-4; D is perhaps TRBD1 (6 bases). V lost 3 bases and J lost 3, with 18 bases in between. The CDR3 is 17 residues long. Germline V gene sequence: CDR1 SGHAT, CDR2 FQNNGV. The CDR3 loop is CASSLGTGYPYKNIQYF. CDR3 bases: TGTGCCAGCAGCTTGGGAACAGGGTATCCCTACAAAAACATTCAGTACTTC.

The J gene is TRBJ2-5, the V gene TRBV9, with 8 bases identical to TRBD1. CDR1 is SGDLS, CDR2 YYNGEE, per germline. The CDR3 covers 15 residues. V was clipped by 3 bases and J by 5 bases; unmatched bases: 9. The CDR3 here is CASSAWTGPHETQYF. CDR3 DNA: TGTGCCAGCAGCGCCTGGACAGGGCCCCATGAGACCCAGTACTTC.

This clone was counted a few times. J is TRBJ2-6 and V is TRBV28, with a tentative D call TRBD1 (6 bases). V was pared by 4 bases and J by 10 bases, with 17 bases between. The CDR3 consists of 15 residues. Germline-derived CDR1 and CDR2 are MDHEN and SYDVKM. The CDR3 here is CASSSPTGPLNVLTF. The CDR3 bases are TGTGCCAGCAGTTCCCCCACAGGGCCATTGAACGTCCTGACTTTC.

The chain links TRBV2 to TRBJ1-6; D perhaps matches TRBD1 (6 bases). The CDR3 loop spans 17 amino acids. Germline V gene sequence: CDR1 SNHLY, CDR2 FYNNEI. The V and J ends lost 6 bases and 0 bases respectively, with 15 bases between them. The CDR3: CASSLRTGSSYNSPLHF. The CDR3 bases are TGTGCCAGCAGCCTACGAACAGGGAGCTCCTATAATTCACCCCTCCACTTT.

The sample holds a few counts of this clone. J is TRBJ2-3 and V is TRBV4-1; 9 bases align to TRBD2. Per germline, CDR1 MGHRA and CDR2 YSYEKL. J was trimmed by 1 base and V by 2 bases; bases with no gene match: 7. The CDR3 consists of 17 residues. The CDR3 reads CASSQLAGFEGTDTQYF. CDR3 coding DNA: TGCGCCAGCAGCCAACTAGCGGGGTTTGAAGGCACAGATACGCAGTATTTT.

This clone was recorded once. The rearrangement uses TRBV4-1 and TRBJ2-5, with 12 bases identical to TRBD2. This CDR3 has 17 amino acids. The V and J ends lost 6 bases and 6 bases, in that order; junction bases with no gene match: 14. Germline V gene data show CDR1 as MGHRA and CDR2 as YSYEKL. This chain's CDR3 is CASRTGLAGSHGKTQYF. Here the CDR3 DNA reads TGCGCCAGCAGAACCGGACTAGCGGGGTCGCATGGGAAGACCCAGTACTTC.

The chain couples TRBV18 to TRBJ1-6; unclear D gene. This CDR3 has 13 residues. Trimming removed 4 bases from V and 3 bases from J, with 4 bases in between. Looked up from germline, CDR1 is KGHSH and CDR2 is LQKENI. The CDR3 here is CASSRGYNSPLHF. Here the CDR3 DNA reads TGTGCCAGCTCACGAGGCTATAATTCACCCCTCCACTTT.

Concerning this clone: A junction boundary mismatches the germline segment, possibly from a read error. The chain couples TRBV20-1 to TRBJ2-1, with TRBD2 matching over 13 bases. CDR3 length equals 11 residues. In germline, CDR1 is DFQATT, CDR2 SNEGSKA (reference sequence). The DNA of the CDR3 is TGCAGTGCTAGGGGACTAGCGGGGTTAATCTTC. It translates to CSARGLAGLIF.

This chain joins TRBV12-5 and TRBJ2-7, with 10 positions matching TRBD1. The ends lost 6 bases at V and 0 bases at J; junction bases unmatched: 2. Germline V CDR1 and CDR2: LGHNT, FRNRAP. The CDR3 spans 14 residues. CDR3 sequence reads: CASGRDRGSYEQYF. DNA of the CDR3: TGTGCTAGTGGACGGGACAGGGGCTCCTACGAGCAGTACTTC.

The V call is TRBV4-3, the J call TRBJ2-1; D is undetermined. Trimming cost V 0 bases and J 0 bases, with 12 bases left between them. CDR1 is LGHNA and CDR2 is YSLEER in the germline V gene. The CDR3 sequence is 17 residues long. CDR3 in amino acids: CASSQELGSSSYNEQFF. Written as DNA, the CDR3 is TGCGCCAGCAGCCAAGAATTGGGCAGCAGCTCCTACAATGAGCAGTTCTTC.

In this sample, this clone turned up a few times. DNA of the CDR3: TGTGCCAGCAGTCTGGCCCGCAGCGGGGGGGCCGACGAGCAGTACTTC. As protein: CASSLARSGGADEQYF. V and J are TRBV28 and TRBJ2-7; TRBD2 matches at 10 bases. The CDR3 is made up of 16 amino acids. From germline, CDR1 is MDHEN and CDR2 SYDVKM. Trimming took 5 bases from V and 5 from J; bases not matched to a gene: 12.

The chain carries TRBV29-1 and TRBJ2-5; D is perhaps TRBD2 (5 bases). The V gene's germline CDR1 is SQVTM and CDR2 ANQGSEA. The CDR3 spans 12 residues. Trimming stripped 8 bases from V and 0 bases from J, with 10 bases between. The CDR3 nucleotides are TGCAGCACGGAGCGGTACCAAGAGACCCAGTACTTC. It is translated as CSTERYQETQYF.

This chain uses TRBV6-6 with TRBJ2-7; a possible D gene is TRBD2 (5 bases). Trimming removed 2 bases at V and 5 bases at J, with 7 bases between. Germline V gene data show CDR1 as MNHNY and CDR2 as SVGAGI (reference sequence). CDR3 length equals 12 residues. Here the CDR3 reads CASSYREHEQYF. The DNA for the CDR3 is TGTGCCAGCAGTTACAGGGAGCACGAGCAGTACTTC.

CDR3 nucleotides: TGTGCCAGCCCAGGACAGGGACGGACTGAAGCTTTCTTT. Translating gives CASPGQGRTEAFF. The chain has TRBV6-1 and TRBJ1-1; the match to TRBD1 covers 8 bases. Germline CDR1 reads MNHNS; CDR2 reads SASEGT. V lost 8 bases and J lost 5; bases outside the gene matches: 7. CDR3 length: 13 residues.

The chain combines TRBV7-8 with TRBJ2-4, with a possible D match to TRBD1 (6 bases). Germline V gene sequence: CDR1 SGHVS, CDR2 FQNEAQ. This CDR3 has 15 residues. V lost 5 bases and J lost 0, with 11 bases in between. The CDR3 is CASSTGQLAKNIQYF. In DNA form, the CDR3 reads TGTGCCAGCAGCACCGGACAGTTAGCCAAAAACATTCAGTACTTC.

This clone showed up just a few times. The chain has TRBV25-1 and TRBJ2-5; D ambiguous. V shed 6 bases and J shed 5 bases, with 10 bases lying between them. The germline V gene encodes CDR1 MGHDK and CDR2 SYGVNS. The CDR3 has 12 residues. The CDR3 nucleotides read TGTGCCAGCAGGGCCCCGTGGGAGACCCAGTACTTC. This gives the protein CASRAPWETQYF. Full variable domain (outside the CDR3, taken from reference TRBV25-1 and TRBJ2-5): EADIYQTPRYLVIGTGKKITLECSQTMGHDKMYWYQQDPGMELHLIHYSYGVNSTEKGDLSSESTVSRIRTEHFPLTLESARPSHTSQYLCASRAPWETQYFGPGTRLLVL.

The chain carries TRBV11-1 and TRBJ2-1, with D tentatively TRBD2 (6 bases). The CDR3 has 15 residues. Germline V gene data show CDR1 as SGHAT and CDR2 as FQDESV (reference sequence). Trimming took 1 base from V and 2 from J, leaving 9 bases between them. CDR3 region: CASSLGGVTYNEQFF. The CDR3 region has the DNA TGTGCCAGCAGCTTAGGGGGGGTAACCTACAATGAGCAGTTCTTC. Full variable domain (outside the CDR3, taken from reference TRBV11-1 and TRBJ2-1): EAEVAQSPRYKITEKSQAVAFWCDPISGHATLYWYRQILGQGPELLVQFQDESVVDDSQLPKDRFSAERLKGVDSTLKIQPAELGDSAMYLCASSLGGVTYNEQFFGPGTRLTVL.

This clone has only a few counts. The chain employs TRBV7-3 and TRBJ2-1, with D possibly being TRBD1 (5 bases). Looked up from germline, CDR1 is SGHTA and CDR2 is FQGTGA. The CDR3 sequence is 15 residues long. V lost 5 bases and J 2 bases, leaving 13 bases between the germline ends. CDR3 region: CASSLQGGTYNEQFF. CDR3 coding DNA: TGTGCCAGCAGCCTCCAGGGCGGTACCTACAATGAGCAGTTCTTC.

The chain links TRBV15 to TRBJ2-3, with TRBD1 matching 7 bases. The CDR3 spans 15 residues. Trimming at V came to 5 bases and at J to 4 bases, leaving 9 bases not matched to a gene. CDR1 and CDR2 from the germline V gene are LNHNV and YYDKDF (reference sequence). In DNA form, the CDR3 reads TGTGCCACCAGCGACTCTGACAGGGCCCCAGATACGCAGTATTTT. Translation: CATSDSDRAPDTQYF.

The J gene is TRBJ1-1, the V gene TRBV4-1; D uncertain. V lost 4 bases and J 0 bases, leaving 15 bases between the germline ends. Germline lookup yields CDR1 MGHRA and CDR2 YSYEKL. This CDR3 comprises 16 residues. The CDR3, as DNA: TGCGCCAGCAGCCTAACCTTCTCGGTCATGAACACTGAAGCTTTCTTT. Amino acids: CASSLTFSVMNTEAFF.